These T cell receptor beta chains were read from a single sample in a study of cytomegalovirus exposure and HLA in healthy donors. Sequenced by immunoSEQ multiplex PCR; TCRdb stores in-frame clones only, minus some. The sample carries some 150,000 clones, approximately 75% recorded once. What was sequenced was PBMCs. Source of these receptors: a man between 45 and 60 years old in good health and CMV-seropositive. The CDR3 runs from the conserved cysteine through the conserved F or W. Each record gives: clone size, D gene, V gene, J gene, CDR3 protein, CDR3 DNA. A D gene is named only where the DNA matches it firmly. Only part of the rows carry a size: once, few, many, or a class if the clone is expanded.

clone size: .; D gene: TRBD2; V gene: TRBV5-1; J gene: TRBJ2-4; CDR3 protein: CASGPGTSGGLNIQYF; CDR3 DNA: TGCGCCAGCGGACCTGGGACTAGCGGGGGCCTAAACATTCAGTACTTC
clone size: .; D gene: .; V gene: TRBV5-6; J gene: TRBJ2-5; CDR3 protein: CASSVGQRKTQYF; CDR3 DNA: TGTGCCAGCAGTGTGGGGCAGAGAAAGACCCAGTACTTC
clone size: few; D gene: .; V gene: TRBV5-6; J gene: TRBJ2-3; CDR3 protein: CASSLTTGISGTDTQYF; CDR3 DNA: TGTGCCAGCAGCTTAACTACCGGGATCTCTGGCACAGATACGCAGTATTTT
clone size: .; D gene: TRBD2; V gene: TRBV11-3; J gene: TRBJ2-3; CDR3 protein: CASSPSRTSESTDTQYF; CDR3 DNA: TGTGCCAGCAGCCCCAGTCGGACTAGCGAAAGCACAGATACGCAGTATTTT
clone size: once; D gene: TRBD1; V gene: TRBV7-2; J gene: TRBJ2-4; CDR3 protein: CASSSDRGAKNIQYF; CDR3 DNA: TGTGCCAGCAGCTCAGACAGGGGAGCCAAAAACATTCAGTACTTC
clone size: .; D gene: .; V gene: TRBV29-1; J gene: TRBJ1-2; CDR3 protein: CSVRPGPANYGYTF; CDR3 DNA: TGCAGCGTGCGACCAGGGCCGGCTAACTATGGCTACACCTTC
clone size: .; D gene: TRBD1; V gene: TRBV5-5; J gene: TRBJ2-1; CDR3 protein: CASSLSGTGVYNEQFF; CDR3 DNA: TGTGCCAGCAGCTTGTCCGGGACAGGGGTTTACAATGAGCAGTTCTTC
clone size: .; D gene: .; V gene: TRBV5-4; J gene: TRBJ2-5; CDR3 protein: CASSSWDLQETQYF; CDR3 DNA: TGTGCCAGCAGCTCCTGGGACTTACAAGAGACCCAGTACTTC
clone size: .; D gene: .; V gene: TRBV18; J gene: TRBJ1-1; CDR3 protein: CASSPEADTEAFF; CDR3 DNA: TGTGCCAGCTCACCCGAAGCCGACACTGAAGCTTTCTTT
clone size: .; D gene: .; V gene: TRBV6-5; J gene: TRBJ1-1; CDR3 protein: CASRRQALMNTEAFF; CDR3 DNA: TGTGCCAGCAGAAGACAGGCCCTCATGAACACTGAAGCTTTCTTT
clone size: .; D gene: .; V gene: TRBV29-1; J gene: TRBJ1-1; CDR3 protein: CSVERQANTEAFF; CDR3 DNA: TGCAGCGTTGAGCGACAGGCTAACACTGAAGCTTTCTTT
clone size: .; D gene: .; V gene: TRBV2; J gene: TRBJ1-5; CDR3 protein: CASKSFISNQPQHF; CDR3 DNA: TGTGCCAGCAAGAGTTTCATTAGCAATCAGCCCCAGCATTTT
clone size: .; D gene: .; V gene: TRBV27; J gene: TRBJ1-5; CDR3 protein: CASSLSTGNQPQHF; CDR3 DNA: TGTGCCAGCAGTTTATCCACAGGGAATCAGCCCCAGCATTTT
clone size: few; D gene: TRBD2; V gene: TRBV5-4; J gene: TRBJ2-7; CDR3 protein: CASSLGTSGRTGEQYF; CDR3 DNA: TGTGCCAGCAGCTTGGGAACTAGCGGGAGAACGGGAGAGCAGTACTTC
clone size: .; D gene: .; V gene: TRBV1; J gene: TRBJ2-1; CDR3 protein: CTSSQGQGRFWEQFF; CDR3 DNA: TGCACCAGCAGCCAAGGACAGGGCCGGTTCTGGGAGCAGTTCTTC
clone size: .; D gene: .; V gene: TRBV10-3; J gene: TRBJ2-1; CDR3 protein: CAIGGSSYNEQFF; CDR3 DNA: TGTGCCATCGGCGGTAGCTCCTACAATGAGCAGTTCTTC
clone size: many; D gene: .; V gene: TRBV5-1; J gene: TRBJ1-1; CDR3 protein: CASSLPGSVAEAFF; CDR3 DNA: TGCGCCAGCAGCTTGCCCGGTAGCGTCGCTGAAGCTTTCTTT
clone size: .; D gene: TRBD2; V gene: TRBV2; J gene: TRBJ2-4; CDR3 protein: CASSVLAGSGDIQYF; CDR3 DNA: TGTGCCAGCAGTGTACTAGCGGGCTCAGGGGACATTCAGTACTTC
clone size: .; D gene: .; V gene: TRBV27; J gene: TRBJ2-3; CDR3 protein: CASSLSGLDTQYF; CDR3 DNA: TGTGCCAGCAGTTTAAGCGGGTTGGATACGCAGTATTTT
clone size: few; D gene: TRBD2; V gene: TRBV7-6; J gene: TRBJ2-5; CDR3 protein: CATAGGLQETQYF; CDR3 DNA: TGTGCCACGGCGGGGGGACTCCAAGAGACCCAGTACTTC
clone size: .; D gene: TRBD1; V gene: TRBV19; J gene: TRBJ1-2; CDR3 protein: CASSIGAGGVYGYTF; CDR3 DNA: TGTGCCAGTAGTATAGGTGCAGGGGGCGTCTATGGCTACACCTTC
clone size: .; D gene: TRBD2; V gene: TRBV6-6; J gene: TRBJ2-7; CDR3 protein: CASSRGGLSYEQYF; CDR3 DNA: TGTGCCAGCAGTCGGGGGGGTTTATCCTACGAGCAGTACTTC
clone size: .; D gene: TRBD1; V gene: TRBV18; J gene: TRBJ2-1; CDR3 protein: CASSEPGTASYNEQFF; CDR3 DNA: TGTGCCAGCTCTGAACCCGGGACAGCTTCCTACAATGAGCAGTTCTTC
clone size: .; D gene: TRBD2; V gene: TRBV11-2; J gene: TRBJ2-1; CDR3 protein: CASSLGGTTSGLYNEQFF; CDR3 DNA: TGTGCCAGCAGCTTAGGAGGGACGACTAGCGGGCTATACAATGAGCAGTTCTTC
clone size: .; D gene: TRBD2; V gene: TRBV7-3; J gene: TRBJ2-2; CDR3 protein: CASSPRGGRYTGELFF; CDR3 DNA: TGTGCCAGCAGCCCCAGGGGCGGGAGGTACACCGGGGAGCTGTTTTTT
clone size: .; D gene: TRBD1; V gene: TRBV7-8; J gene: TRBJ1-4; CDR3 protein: CASSRRGATNEKLFF; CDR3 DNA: TGTGCCAGCAGCCGCAGGGGGGCGACTAATGAAAAACTGTTTTTT
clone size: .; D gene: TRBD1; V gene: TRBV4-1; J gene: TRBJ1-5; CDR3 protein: CASSLSDRSDQPQHF; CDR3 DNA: TGCGCCAGCAGCCTGTCGGACAGGAGTGATCAGCCCCAGCATTTT
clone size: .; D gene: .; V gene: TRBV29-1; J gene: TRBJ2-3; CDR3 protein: CSVEGFLGSDTQYF; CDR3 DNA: TGCAGCGTTGAAGGATTCCTGGGCTCAGATACGCAGTATTTT
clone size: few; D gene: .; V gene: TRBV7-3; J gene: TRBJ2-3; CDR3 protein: CASSFDGSTDTQYF; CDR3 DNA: TGTGCCAGCAGCTTCGACGGGAGCACAGATACGCAGTATTTT
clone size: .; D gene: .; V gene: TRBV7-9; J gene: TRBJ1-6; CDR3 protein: CASSLPNSPLHF; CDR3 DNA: TGTGCCAGCAGCCTACCTAATTCACCCCTCCACTTT
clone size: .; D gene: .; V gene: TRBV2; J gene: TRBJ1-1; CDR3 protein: CASSVRGAGAEAFF; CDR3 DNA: TGTGCCAGCAGTGTACGGGGGGCAGGGGCTGAAGCTTTCTTT
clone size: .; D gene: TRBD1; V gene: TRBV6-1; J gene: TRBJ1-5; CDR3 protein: CATVTGIYSNQPQHF; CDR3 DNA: TGTGCCACCGTGACAGGGATCTATAGCAATCAGCCCCAGCATTTT
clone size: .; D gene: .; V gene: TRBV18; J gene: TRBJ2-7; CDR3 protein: CASSPGGSEQYF; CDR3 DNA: TGTGCCAGCTCACCAGGGGGCTCCGAGCAGTACTTC
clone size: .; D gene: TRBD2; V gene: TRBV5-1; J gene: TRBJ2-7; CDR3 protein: CASMAGGSYEQYF; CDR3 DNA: TGCGCCAGCATGGCGGGAGGTTCCTACGAGCAGTACTTC
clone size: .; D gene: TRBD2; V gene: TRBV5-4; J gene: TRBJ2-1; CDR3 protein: CASSGRLAGLSYNEQFF; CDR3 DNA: TGTGCCAGCAGCGGCCGACTAGCGGGACTCTCCTACAATGAGCAGTTCTTC
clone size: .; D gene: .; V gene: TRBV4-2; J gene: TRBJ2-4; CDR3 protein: CASSQDRIQYF; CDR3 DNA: TGTGCCAGCAGCCAAGATCGCATTCAGTACTTC
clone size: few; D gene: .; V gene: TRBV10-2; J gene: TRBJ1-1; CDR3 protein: CASRDTRNTEAFF; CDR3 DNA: TGCGCCAGCAGGGACACCCGGAACACTGAAGCTTTCTTT
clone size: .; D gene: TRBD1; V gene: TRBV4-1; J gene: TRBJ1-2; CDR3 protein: CASSLKTGGSGYTF; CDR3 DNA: TGCGCCAGCAGCCTAAAGACAGGGGGCAGCGGCTACACCTTC
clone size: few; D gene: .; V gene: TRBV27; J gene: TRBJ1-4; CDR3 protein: CASSLESRSTNEKLFF; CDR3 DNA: TGTGCCAGCAGTTTGGAGTCCCGCTCAACTAATGAAAAACTGTTTTTT
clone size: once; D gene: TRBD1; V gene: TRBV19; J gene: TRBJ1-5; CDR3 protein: CASSTGQGAQPQHF; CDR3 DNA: TGTGCCAGTAGTACCGGACAGGGAGCTCAGCCCCAGCATTTT
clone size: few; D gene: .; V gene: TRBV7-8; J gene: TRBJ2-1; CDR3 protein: CASSPPSRGNNEQFF; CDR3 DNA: TGTGCCAGCAGCCCACCGAGTAGGGGGAACAATGAGCAGTTCTTC
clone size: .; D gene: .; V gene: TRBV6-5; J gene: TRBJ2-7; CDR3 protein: CASSLGSFYEQYF; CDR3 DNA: TGTGCCAGCAGCCTAGGATCGTTCTACGAGCAGTACTTC